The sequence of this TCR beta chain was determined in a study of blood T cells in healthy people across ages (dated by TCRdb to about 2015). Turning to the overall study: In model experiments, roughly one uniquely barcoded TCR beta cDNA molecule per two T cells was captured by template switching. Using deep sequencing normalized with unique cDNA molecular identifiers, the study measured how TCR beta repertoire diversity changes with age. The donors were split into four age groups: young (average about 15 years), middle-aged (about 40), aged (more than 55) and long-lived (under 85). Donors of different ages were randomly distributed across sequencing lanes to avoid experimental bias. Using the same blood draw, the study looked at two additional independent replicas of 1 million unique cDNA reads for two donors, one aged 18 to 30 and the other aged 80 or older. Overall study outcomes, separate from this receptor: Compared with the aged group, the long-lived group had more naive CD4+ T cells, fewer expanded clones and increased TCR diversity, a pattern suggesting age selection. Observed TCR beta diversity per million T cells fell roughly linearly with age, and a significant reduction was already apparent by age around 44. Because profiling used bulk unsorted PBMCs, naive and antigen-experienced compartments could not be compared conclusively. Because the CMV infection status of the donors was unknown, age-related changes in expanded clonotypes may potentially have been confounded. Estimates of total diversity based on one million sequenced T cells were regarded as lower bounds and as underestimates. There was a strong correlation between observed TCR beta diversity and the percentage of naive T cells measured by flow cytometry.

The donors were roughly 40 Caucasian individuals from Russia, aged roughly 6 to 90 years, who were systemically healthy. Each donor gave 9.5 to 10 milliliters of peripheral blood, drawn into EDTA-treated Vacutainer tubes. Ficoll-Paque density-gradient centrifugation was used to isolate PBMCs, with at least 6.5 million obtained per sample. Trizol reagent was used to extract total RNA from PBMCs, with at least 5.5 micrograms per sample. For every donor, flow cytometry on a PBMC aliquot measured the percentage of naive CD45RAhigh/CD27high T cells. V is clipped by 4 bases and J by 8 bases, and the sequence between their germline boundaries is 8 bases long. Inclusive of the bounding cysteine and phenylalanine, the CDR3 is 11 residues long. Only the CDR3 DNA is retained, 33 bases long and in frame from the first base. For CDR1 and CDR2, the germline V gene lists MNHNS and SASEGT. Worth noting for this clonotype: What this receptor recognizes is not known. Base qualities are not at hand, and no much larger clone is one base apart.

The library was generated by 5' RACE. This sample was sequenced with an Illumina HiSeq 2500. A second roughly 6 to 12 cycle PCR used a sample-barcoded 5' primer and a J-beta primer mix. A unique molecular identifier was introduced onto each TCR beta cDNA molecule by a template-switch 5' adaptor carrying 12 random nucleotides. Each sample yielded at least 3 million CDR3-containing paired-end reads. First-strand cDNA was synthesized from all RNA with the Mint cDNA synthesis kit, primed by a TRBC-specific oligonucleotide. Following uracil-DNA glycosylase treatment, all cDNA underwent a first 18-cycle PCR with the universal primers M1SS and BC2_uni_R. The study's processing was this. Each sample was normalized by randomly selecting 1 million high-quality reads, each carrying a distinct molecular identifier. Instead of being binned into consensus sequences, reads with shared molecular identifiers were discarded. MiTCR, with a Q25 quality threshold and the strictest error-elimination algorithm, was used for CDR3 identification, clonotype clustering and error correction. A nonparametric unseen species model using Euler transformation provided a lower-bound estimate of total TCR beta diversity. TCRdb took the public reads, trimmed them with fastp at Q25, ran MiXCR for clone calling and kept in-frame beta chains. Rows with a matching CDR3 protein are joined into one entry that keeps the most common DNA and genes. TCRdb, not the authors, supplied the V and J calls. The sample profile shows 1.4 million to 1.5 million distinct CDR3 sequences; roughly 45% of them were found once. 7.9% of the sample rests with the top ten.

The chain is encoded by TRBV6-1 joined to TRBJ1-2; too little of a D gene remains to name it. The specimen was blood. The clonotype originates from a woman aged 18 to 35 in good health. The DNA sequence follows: TGTGCCAGCAGTGCGCAGGAGGGCTACACCTTC. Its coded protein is CASSAQEGYTF.